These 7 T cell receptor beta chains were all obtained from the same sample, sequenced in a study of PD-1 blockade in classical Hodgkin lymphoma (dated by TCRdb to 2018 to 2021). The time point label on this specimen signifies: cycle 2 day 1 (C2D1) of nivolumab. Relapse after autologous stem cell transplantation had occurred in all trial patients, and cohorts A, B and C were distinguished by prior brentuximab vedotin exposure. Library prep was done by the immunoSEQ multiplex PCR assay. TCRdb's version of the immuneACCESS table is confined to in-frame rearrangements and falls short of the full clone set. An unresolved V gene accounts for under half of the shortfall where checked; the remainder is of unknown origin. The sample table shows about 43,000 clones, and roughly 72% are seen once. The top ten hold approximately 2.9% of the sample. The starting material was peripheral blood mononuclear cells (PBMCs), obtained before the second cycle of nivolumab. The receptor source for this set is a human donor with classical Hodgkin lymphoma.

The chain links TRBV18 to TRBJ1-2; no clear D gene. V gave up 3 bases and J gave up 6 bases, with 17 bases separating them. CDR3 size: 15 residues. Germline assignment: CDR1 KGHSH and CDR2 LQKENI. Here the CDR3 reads CASSPRAQPHNGYTF. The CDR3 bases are TGTGCCAGCTCACCGAGGGCCCAGCCCCATAATGGCTACACCTTC.

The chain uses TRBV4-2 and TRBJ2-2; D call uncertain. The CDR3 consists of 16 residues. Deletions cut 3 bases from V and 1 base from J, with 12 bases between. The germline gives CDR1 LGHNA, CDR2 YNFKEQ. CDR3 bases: TGTGCCAGCAGCCATACACCGGGCCAGAACACCGGGGAGCTGTTTTTT. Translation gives CASSHTPGQNTGELFF.

CDR3 in DNA: TGTGCCAGCAGCCCTCGGTGGACAGAGATGAACACTGAAGCTTTCTTT. Translation: CASSPRWTEMNTEAFF. The rearrangement uses TRBV7-9 and TRBJ1-1, with TRBD1 as a possible D gene (6 bases). This CDR3 has 16 amino acids. Germline CDR1 and CDR2: SEHNR and FQNEAQ (reference sequence). Trimming took off 5 bases at V and 0 bases at J, with 16 bases between the two ends.

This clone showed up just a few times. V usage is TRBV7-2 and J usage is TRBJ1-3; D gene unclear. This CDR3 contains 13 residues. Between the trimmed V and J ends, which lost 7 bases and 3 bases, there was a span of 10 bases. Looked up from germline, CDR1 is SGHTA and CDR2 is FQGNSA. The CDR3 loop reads CASTRGYGNTIYF. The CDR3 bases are TGTGCCAGCACCCGAGGGTATGGAAACACCATATATTTT.

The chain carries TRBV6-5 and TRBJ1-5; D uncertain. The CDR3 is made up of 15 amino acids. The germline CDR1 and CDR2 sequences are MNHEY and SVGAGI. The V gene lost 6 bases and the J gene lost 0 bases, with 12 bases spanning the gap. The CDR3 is CASRRELYSNQPQHF. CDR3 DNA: TGTGCCAGCAGACGGGAACTTTATAGCAATCAGCCCCAGCATTTT.

The CDR3 bases are TGTGCCAGCAGCCATACAGGGGGCCCAGTGTCGAACACCATATATTTT. This encodes CASSHTGGPVSNTIYF. The gene calls are TRBV7-9 and TRBJ1-3; TRBD1 agrees at 9 bases. The CDR3 is made up of 16 amino acids. From germline, CDR1 is SEHNR and CDR2 FQNEAQ (reference sequence). V gave up 5 bases and J gave up 7 bases; unmatched junction bases: 12. The whole variable domain, remainder taken from reference TRBV7-9 and TRBJ1-3, is DTGVSQNPRHKITKRGQNVTFRCDPISEHNRLYWYRQTLGQGPEFLTYFQNEAQLEKSRLLSDRFSAERPKGSFSTLEIQRTEQGDSAMYLCASSHTGGPVSNTIYFGEGSWLTVV.

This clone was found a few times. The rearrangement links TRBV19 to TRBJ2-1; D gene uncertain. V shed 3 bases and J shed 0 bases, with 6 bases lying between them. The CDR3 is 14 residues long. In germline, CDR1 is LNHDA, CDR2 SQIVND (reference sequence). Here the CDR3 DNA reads TGTGCCAGTAGTATTACGAGCTCCTACAATGAGCAGTTCTTC. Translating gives CASSITSSYNEQFF. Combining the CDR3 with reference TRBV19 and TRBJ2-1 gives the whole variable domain DGGITQSPKYLFRKEGQNVTLSCEQNLNHDAMYWYRQDPGQGLRLIYYSQIVNDFQKGDIAEGYSVSREKKESFPLTVTSAQKNPTAFYLCASSITSSYNEQFFGPGTRLTVL.